The present TCR beta chain was sequenced within a study of patients and donors after allogeneic stem cell transplantation. Comment on this clonotype: Sequence at one end of the junction differs from germline and may be a read error.

A single record per CDR3 protein comes from TCRdb applying MiXCR to the RT-PCR reads. The sample contains hundreds of thousands of distinct CDR3 sequences, 16% of which appear only once. Material: blood, either unsorted or a sorted T cell fraction (not recorded which). This receptor was identified in a human donor who was either an allogeneic HSCT recipient or a stem cell or donor lymphocyte infusion donor (not recorded which). It is not recorded whose cells these are; they may come from a transplant donor.

The CDR3 region has the DNA TGCAGCGCTAGACAACAGGGAAAGGAGACCCAGTACTTC. Translation: CSARQQGKETQYF. V usage is TRBV20-1 and J usage is TRBJ2-5; perhaps TRBD1 as D (6 bases). The CDR3 covers 13 residues. The germline gives CDR1 DFQATT, CDR2 SNEGSKA (reference sequence).